This T cell receptor (beta chain) was found in a study of neurological immune-mediated disorders. TCRdb fed the 5' RACE reads into MiXCR, producing one record per CDR3 protein. The top ten clones hold 1% to 1.5% of a sample with fewer than 85,000 distinct CDR3 sequences, around 3.9% of them seen once. This clonotype was recorded at least ten times. In germline, CDR1 is MNHEY, CDR2 SMNVEV (reference sequence). V was trimmed by 5 bases and J by 3 bases, leaving 13 bases between them. CDR3 length: 14 residues. Sequenced material: PBMCs. The receptor comes from a man between 25 and 39 years old with multiple sclerosis. The chain recombines TRBV27 with TRBJ1-1; D not resolved. The CDR3 spells CASSPLGLDTEAFF. The DNA for the CDR3 is TGTGCCAGCAGTCCTTTGGGTCTTGACACTGAAGCTTTCTTT.